This TCR beta chain was captured by sequencing in a study of human T cells and chemical hapten exposure. Across the whole study: During the roughly 25-week study period, patients had diphenylcyclopropenone applied to the scalp every week. Read at 6 days, the patch tests placed 0.01% DPC on the upper back. Findings and caveats of the study: After DPC sensitization, TCRs above 1 in 1000 frequency showed no change.

TCRdb passed the RACE reads through MiXCR, listing each CDR3 protein once. The sample has about 100,000 distinct CDR3 sequences, 8% to 11% seen once. The CDR3 is 13 residues long. Germline CDR1 SGDLS, CDR2 YYNGEE. Losses at the gene ends were 4 bases for V and 7 bases for J; bases not matched to a gene: 7. Time point: patch test 1, 2 weeks after DPC sensitization. The treatment is: therapeutic diphenylcyclopropenone sensitization with weekly scalp DPC. Concerning this clonotype: Its specificity is unknown.

The clonotype originates from a middle-aged man with alopecia areata. Some clones in this sample may be carry-over from other donors' samples. The rearrangement uses TRBV9 and TRBJ1-2, with TRBD1 identical over 7 bases. The specimen comprised whole blood, sampled in connection with sensitization to the hapten diphenylcyclopropenone (DPC). CDR3 nucleotides: TGTGCCAGCAGCCAAGACAGGGCCGTTGGCTACACCTTC. Translation: CASSQDRAVGYTF.